The clone carrying this T cell receptor (beta chain) has a handful of counts. Its antigen is still unknown. This CDR3 has 14 residues. V was shortened by 6 bases and J by 2 bases, with 11 bases between the two germline ends. Broader study findings: Tumor memory CD4+ T cell TCR gene usage was found to cluster with blood and lymph node memory CD4+ cells and with lymph node naive CD4+ cells. Tumor Treg TCRs overlapped most with tumor naive CD4+ cells.

Semi-nested PCR with Nested Universal Primer A followed constant-region reverse priming of full-length variable regions. TCRdb re-called the 5' RACE reads with MiXCR, one entry per CDR3 protein. The sample holds some 60,000 distinct CDR3 sequences, around 30% seen once. The origin of this receptor is a female donor with breast cancer. The chain employs TRBV12-3 or TRBV12-4 and TRBJ1-5, with a possible D match to TRBD1 (6 bases). Input material: tumor-infiltrating naive CD4+ T cells sorted from the breast tumor. The subset was: naive CD4+ T cells, CD4+CD45RA+CD25-. The CDR3 coding sequence is TGTGCCAGCAGGAAGGGACACCGCAATCAGCCCCAGCATTTT. Translation gives CASRKGHRNQPQHF.